A single sample is the source of the 8 T cell receptor beta chains below, sequenced in a study of cytomegalovirus exposure and HLA in healthy donors. The PCR employed 60 Vbeta primers together with 13 Jbeta primers. Assay: immunoSEQ multiplex PCR; the TCRdb copy retains only in-frame clones and omits some. This table holds 150,000 to 200,000 clones, about 80% found once. Sequences were obtained from PBMCs. These receptor sequences come from a man aged 40-49 years in good health and CMV-seronegative.

This chain joins TRBV5-6 and TRBJ2-2, with TRBD1 identical over 12 bases. The junction had 9 bases not matched to a gene; V was cut back by 4 bases and J by 5 bases. This CDR3 has 17 amino acids. Germline lookup yields CDR1 SGHDT and CDR2 YYEEEE. In nucleotides, the CDR3 is TGTGCCAGCAGCCATCTTGGGACAGGGGGCAGGACCGGGGAGCTGTTTTTT. This gives the protein CASSHLGTGGRTGELFF.

This clone appeared a few times. Other DNA sequences in the sample encode the same CDR3. V and J are TRBV27 and TRBJ2-1; 11 nucleotides agree with TRBD1. V lost 6 bases and J lost 7; bases outside the gene matches: 5. Looked up from germline, CDR1 is MNHEY and CDR2 is SMNVEV (reference sequence). The CDR3 length is 14 residues. This chain's CDR3 is CASSRDRGNNEQFF. CDR3 sequence (DNA): TGTGCCAGCAGCCGGGACAGGGGGAATAATGAGCAGTTCTTC.

The chain combines TRBV28 with TRBJ2-7; possibly TRBD2 for D (7 bases). Germline lookup yields CDR1 MDHEN and CDR2 SYDVKM. V gave up 8 bases and J gave up 6 bases, with 20 bases separating them. The CDR3 length is 14 residues. CDR3 in DNA: TGTGCCAGCCTTCAAACAGGGACGGGAGGCGAGCAGTACGTC. Translated: CASLQTGTGGEQYV.

The rearrangement joins TRBV7-2 to TRBJ1-1, with 8 bases fitting TRBD1. V lost 7 bases, J lost 2 bases, and 9 bases stayed unmatched. CDR3 length: 15 residues. Germline-derived CDR1 and CDR2 are SGHTA and FQGNSA. Here the CDR3 DNA reads TGTGCCAGCATCAAAAGCAGGGGGCTCAACACTGAAGCTTTCTTT. This sequence encodes CASIKSRGLNTEAFF.

The CDR3 loop is CASSLRTGDNYGYTF. CDR3 DNA: TGTGCCAGCAGCCTTCGGACAGGGGATAACTATGGCTACACCTTC. This rearrangement joins TRBV9 to TRBJ1-2, with 9 bases matching TRBD1. Germline V gene sequence: CDR1 SGDLS, CDR2 YYNGEE. The trim removed 4 bases at V and 1 base at J, leaving 5 bases unmatched. The CDR3 is made up of 15 amino acids.

This chain connects TRBV2 to TRBJ2-7; D perhaps matches TRBD1 (6 bases). V lost 6 bases, J lost 6 bases, and 12 bases lay in between. The CDR3 has 12 amino acids. The V gene's germline CDR1 is SNHLY and CDR2 FYNNEI. As DNA, the CDR3 is TGTGCCAGCAGCACAGGGAAAGGCGAGCAGTACGTC. It encodes CASSTGKGEQYV.

CDR3 DNA: TGTGCCAGCAGCTTCGCCCCCAGGGGAAGGCAGTACGTC. As protein: CASSFAPRGRQYV. The chain is built from TRBV5-5 and TRBJ2-7, with D possibly matching TRBD1 (6 bases). The CDR3 loop spans 13 amino acids. From germline, CDR1 is SGHKS and CDR2 YYEKEE (reference sequence). Trimming left V 2 bases short and J 9 bases short, with 15 bases between.

The chain recombines TRBV28 with TRBJ1-3, with a tentative D call TRBD1 (5 bases). Trimming took 3 bases from V and 2 from J, leaving 11 bases between them. This CDR3 is built from 15 residues. CDR1 is MDHEN and CDR2 is SYDVKM in the germline V gene. CDR3 nucleotide sequence: TGTGCCAGCAGTTTGAGGACAAACCCTGGAAACACCATATATTTT. Protein sequence: CASSLRTNPGNTIYF.